The text below deals with one T cell receptor (beta chain). Its matching antigen is unknown. The sample originates from a study of T cell responses to AZD1222 COVID-19 vaccine. About the research overall: Timing groups of about 4 and about 12 weeks for second doses were pooled.

The ends lost 3 bases at V and 8 bases at J; junction bases unmatched: 9. This CDR3 spans 14 amino acids. Germline CDR1 reads KGHSH; CDR2 reads LQKENI. Produced via immunoSEQ multiplex PCR; TCRdb's table is partial and in-frame only. Of under 200,000 clones detected, roughly nine tenths appear once; the ten largest clones hold approximately 1.9%. Whole-study findings and limits: Unmutated variant regions are reportedly the target of nearly half of TCRs that are spike-specific.

The chain uses TRBV18 and TRBJ1-2; TRBD1 matches at 7 bases. This clonotype was sampled from an adult in good health. The sequencing here drew on peripheral blood, taken on day 0 of AZD1222 vaccination. The CDR3 loop is CASSPSTGEEGYTF. The CDR3 DNA is TGTGCCAGCTCACCTTCCACAGGGGAGGAGGGCTACACCTTC. Full variable domain (rest looked up from reference TRBV18 and TRBJ1-2): NAGVMQNPRHLVRRRGQEARLRCSPMKGHSHVYWYRQLPEEGLKFMVYLQKENIIDESGMPKERFSAEFPKEGPSILRIQQVVRGDSAAYFCASSPSTGEEGYTFGSGTRLTVV.